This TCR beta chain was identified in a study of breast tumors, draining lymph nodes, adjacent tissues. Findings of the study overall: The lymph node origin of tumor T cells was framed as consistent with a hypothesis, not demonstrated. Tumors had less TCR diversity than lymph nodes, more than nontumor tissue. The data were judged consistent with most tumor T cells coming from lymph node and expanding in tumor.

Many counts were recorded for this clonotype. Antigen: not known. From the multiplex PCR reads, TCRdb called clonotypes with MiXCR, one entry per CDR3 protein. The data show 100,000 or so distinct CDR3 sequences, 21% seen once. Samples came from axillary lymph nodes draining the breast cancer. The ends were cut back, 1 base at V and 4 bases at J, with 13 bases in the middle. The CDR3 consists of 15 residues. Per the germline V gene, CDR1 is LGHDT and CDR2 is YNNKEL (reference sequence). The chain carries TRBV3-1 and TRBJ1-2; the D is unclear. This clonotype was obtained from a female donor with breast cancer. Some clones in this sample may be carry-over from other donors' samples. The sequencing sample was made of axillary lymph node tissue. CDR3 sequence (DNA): TGTGCCAGCAGCCAAGGGGGAGGACTGCTCTATGGCTACACCTTC. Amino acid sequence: CASSQGGGLLYGYTF.